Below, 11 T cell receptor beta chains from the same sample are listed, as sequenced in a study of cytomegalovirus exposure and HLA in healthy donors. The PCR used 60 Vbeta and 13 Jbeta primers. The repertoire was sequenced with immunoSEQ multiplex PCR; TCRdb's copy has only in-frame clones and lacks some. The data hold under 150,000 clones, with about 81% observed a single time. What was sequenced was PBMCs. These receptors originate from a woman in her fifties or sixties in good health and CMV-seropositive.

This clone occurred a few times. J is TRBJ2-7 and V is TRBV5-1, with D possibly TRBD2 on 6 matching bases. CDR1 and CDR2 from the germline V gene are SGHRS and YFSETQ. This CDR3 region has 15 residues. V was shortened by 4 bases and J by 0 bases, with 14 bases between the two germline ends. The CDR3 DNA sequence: TGCGCCAGCAGCCGGACCGGGACTGACTCCTACGAGCAGTACTTC. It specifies CASSRTGTDSYEQYF.

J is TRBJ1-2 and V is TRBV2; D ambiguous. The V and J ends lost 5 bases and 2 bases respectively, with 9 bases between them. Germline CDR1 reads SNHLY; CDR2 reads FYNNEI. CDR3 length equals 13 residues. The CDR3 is CASSYGRNYGYTF. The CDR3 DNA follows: TGTGCCAGCAGTTACGGGAGGAACTATGGCTACACCTTC.

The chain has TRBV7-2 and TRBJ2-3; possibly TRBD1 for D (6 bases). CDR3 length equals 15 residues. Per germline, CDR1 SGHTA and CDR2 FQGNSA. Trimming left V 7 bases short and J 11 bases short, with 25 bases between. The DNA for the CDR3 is TGTGCCAGCACGAACGAGGGGGTATGGCAGGCCAAGCAGTATTTT. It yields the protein CASTNEGVWQAKQYF.

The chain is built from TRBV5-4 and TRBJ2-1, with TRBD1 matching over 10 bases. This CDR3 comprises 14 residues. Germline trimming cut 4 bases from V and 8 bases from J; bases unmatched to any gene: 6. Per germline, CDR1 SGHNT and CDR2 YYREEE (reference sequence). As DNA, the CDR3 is TGTGCCAGCAGCCGACAGGGGGCAAAATATGAGCAGTTCTTC. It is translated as CASSRQGAKYEQFF.

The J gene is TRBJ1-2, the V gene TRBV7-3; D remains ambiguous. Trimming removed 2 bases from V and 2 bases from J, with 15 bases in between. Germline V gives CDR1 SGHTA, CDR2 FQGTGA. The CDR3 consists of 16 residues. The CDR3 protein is CASSLRRRPGNYGYTF. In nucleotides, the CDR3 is TGTGCCAGCAGCTTACGTCGTCGTCCGGGGAACTATGGCTACACCTTC.

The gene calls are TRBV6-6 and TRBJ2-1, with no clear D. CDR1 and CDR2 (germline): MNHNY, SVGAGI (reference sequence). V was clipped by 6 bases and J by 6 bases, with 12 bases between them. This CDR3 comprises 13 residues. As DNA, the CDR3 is TGTGCCAGCAGCCTACCTCCCGCCAATGAGCAGTTCTTC. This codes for CASSLPPANEQFF.

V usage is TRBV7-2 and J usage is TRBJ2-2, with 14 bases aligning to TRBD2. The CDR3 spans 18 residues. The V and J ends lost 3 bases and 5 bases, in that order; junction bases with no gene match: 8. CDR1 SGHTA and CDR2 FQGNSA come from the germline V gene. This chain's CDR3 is CASSFGTSGGTRTGELFF. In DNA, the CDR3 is TGTGCCAGCAGCTTCGGGACTAGCGGGGGAACGCGGACCGGGGAGCTGTTTTTT. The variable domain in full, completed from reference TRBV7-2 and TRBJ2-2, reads GAGVSQSPSNKVTEKGKDVELRCDPISGHTALYWYRQSLGQGLEFLIYFQGNSAPDKSGLPSDRFSAERTGGSVSTLTIQRTQQEDSAVYLCASSFGTSGGTRTGELFFGEGSRLTVL.

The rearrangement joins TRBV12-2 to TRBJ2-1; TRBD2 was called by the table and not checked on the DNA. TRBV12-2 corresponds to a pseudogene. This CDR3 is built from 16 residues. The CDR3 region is CASRLGAGLGRSEQFF. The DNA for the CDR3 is TGTGCAAGTCGCTTAGGAGCGGGTCTTGGACGCAGTGAGCAGTTCTTC.

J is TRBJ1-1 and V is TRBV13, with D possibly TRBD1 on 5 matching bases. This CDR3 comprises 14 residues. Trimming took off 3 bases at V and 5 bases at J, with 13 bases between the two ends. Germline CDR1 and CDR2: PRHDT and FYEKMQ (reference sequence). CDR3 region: CASSFGGAGTEAFF. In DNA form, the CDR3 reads TGTGCCAGCAGCTTCGGGGGTGCCGGGACTGAAGCTTTCTTT.

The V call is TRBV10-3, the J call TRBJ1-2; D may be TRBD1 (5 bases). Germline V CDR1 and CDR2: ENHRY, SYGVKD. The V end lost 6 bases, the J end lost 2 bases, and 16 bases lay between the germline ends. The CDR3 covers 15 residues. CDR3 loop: CAISGGGVWNYGYTF. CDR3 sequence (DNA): TGTGCCATCAGCGGGGGGGGAGTCTGGAACTATGGCTACACCTTC.

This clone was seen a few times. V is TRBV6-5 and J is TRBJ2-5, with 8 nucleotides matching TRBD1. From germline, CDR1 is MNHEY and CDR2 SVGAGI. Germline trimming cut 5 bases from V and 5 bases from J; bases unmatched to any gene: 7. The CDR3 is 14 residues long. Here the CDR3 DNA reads TGTGCCAGCAGTCCAGGACAGGGTGGGGAGACCCAGTACTTC. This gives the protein CASSPGQGGETQYF.